This paragraph reports one T cell receptor (beta chain). Its target is unknown. The CDR3 is 16 residues long. Trimming cost V 0 bases and J 0 bases, with 10 bases left between them. Per germline, CDR1 SGHNT and CDR2 YYREEE (reference sequence). This sample stems from a study of shared clonotypes between healthy human individuals. Whole-study context: There were three CD4 naive, three CD4 memory, two CD8 naive and one CD8 memory plates per donor. Notes on the study in general: Since donors were few, the genetic and exposure-history diversity represented was limited.

The protocol was immunoSEQ multiplex PCR, while the TCRdb copy is restricted to in-frame clones and leaves out a portion. The repertoire consists of about 2.4 million clones, with over 85% occurring once and the leading ten covering roughly 0.36%. The sample comprised naive CD4+ T cells from PBMCs. Subset defined: CD45RA+ positively selected. The TCR originated in a man aged 18 to 29 in good health. Some clones in this sample may be carry-over from other donors' samples. V and J are TRBV5-4 and TRBJ2-1, with D possibly being TRBD1 (7 bases). CDR3 sequence reads: CASSLGGDSSYNEQFF. CDR3 nucleotide sequence: TGTGCCAGCAGCTTGGGCGGGGACAGCTCCTACAATGAGCAGTTCTTC.